Each of the 20 T cell receptor beta chains below was sequenced from the same sample in a study of human T cells and chemical hapten exposure. Time point of the sample: patch test 1, 2 weeks after DPC sensitization. Specified treatment: therapeutic diphenylcyclopropenone sensitization with weekly scalp DPC. TCRdb passed the RACE reads through MiXCR, listing each CDR3 protein once. The sample includes around 99,000 distinct CDR3 sequences, around 12% of them seen just once. The sequenced sample was whole blood, obtained in connection with sensitization to the hapten diphenylcyclopropenone (DPC). The receptors were sampled from a woman between 40 and 50 years old with alopecia areata. Some clones in this sample may be carry-over from other donors' samples.

This clonotype was observed a few times. The chain combines TRBV6-2 or TRBV6-3 with TRBJ2-3; D unresolved. Germline CDR1 and CDR2: MNHEY and SVGEGT. Trimming removed 0 bases at V and 14 bases at J, with 21 bases between. This CDR3 spans 15 amino acids. CDR3 residues: CASSYSKSTRLPRYF. The CDR3 nucleotides are TGTGCCAGCAGTTACTCGAAGTCCACAAGGCTCCCTAGGTATTTT.

This clonotype occurred many times. The rearrangement links TRBV6-2 or TRBV6-3 to TRBJ1-6; D is perhaps TRBD1 (5 bases). V was trimmed by 5 bases and J by 8 bases, leaving 13 bases between them. Per germline, CDR1 MNHEY and CDR2 SVGEGT. The length of the CDR3 is 14 residues. The CDR3 here is CASSPTGDYSPLHF. CDR3 in DNA: TGTGCCAGCAGTCCCACAGGCGACTATTCACCCCTCCACTTT.

The chain combines TRBV7-9 with TRBJ1-1; the D gene is possibly TRBD1 (5 bases). CDR3 length: 12 amino acids. Germline V CDR1 and CDR2: SEHNR, FQNEAQ (reference sequence). Trimming left V 5 bases short and J 7 bases short, with 11 bases between. The CDR3 DNA sequence: TGTGCCAGCAGCGTCTGGCAGGGTGAAGCTTTCTTT. Translating it yields CASSVWQGEAFF.

There are many counts of this clonotype. The chain couples TRBV7-2 to TRBJ2-7, with D tentatively TRBD2 (6 bases). Trimming took 4 bases from V and 4 from J, leaving 11 bases between them. The CDR3 length is 13 residues. Per the germline V gene, CDR1 is SGHTA and CDR2 is FQGNSA. The CDR3 reads CASSSVGGYEQYF. The CDR3 coding sequence is TGTGCCAGCAGCTCGGTTGGGGGGTACGAGCAGTACTTC.

This clonotype was picked up many times. This chain links TRBV5-1 with TRBJ1-1; tentative D call: TRBD1 (6 bases). With 0 bases removed from V and 4 bases from J, the gap between germline ends came to 13 bases. The CDR3 is 15 amino acids. Germline CDR1 SGHRS, CDR2 YFSETQ. The CDR3 nucleotides read TGCGCCAGCAGCTTGGGAACAGGGTCCGGCACTGAAGCTTTCTTT. Amino acid sequence: CASSLGTGSGTEAFF.

At least ten counts were recorded for this clonotype. The chain carries TRBV7-9 and TRBJ2-7; 9 positions match TRBD1. V was pared by 3 bases and J by 6 bases, with 12 bases of the junction left unmatched. This CDR3 is 16 amino acids long. Germline values: CDR1 SEHNR, CDR2 FQNEAQ (reference sequence). The CDR3 here is CASSFRRTGVEREQYF. In DNA form, the CDR3 reads TGTGCCAGCAGCTTCCGCAGGACAGGGGTTGAACGCGAGCAGTACTTC. The full variable domain, rest sourced from reference TRBV7-9 and TRBJ2-7, is DTGVSQNPRHKITKRGQNVTFRCDPISEHNRLYWYRQTLGQGPEFLTYFQNEAQLEKSRLLSDRFSAERPKGSFSTLEIQRTEQGDSAMYLCASSFRRTGVEREQYFGPGTRLTVT.

The sample holds a few counts of this clonotype. The gene calls are TRBV6-5 and TRBJ1-5; possible D gene TRBD1, 5 bases. Germline CDR1 and CDR2: MNHEY and SVGAGI. The ends were cut back, 5 bases at V and 6 bases at J, with 14 bases in the middle. The CDR3 runs to 14 residues. The CDR3 protein is CASSQAKGIQPQHF. The CDR3 coding sequence is TGTGCCAGCAGTCAAGCTAAGGGGATTCAGCCCCAGCATTTT.

In its sample, this clonotype was seen a few times. The chain uses TRBV6-2 or TRBV6-3 and TRBJ2-7, with 8 bases that match TRBD2. The germline V gene has CDR1 MNHEY and CDR2 SVGEGT. Trimming cost V 6 bases and J 0 bases; bases outside gene matches: 10. The CDR3 is made up of 16 amino acids. The CDR3 sequence is CASRVTLTSDSYEQYF. The CDR3 DNA reads as TGTGCCAGCAGAGTTACCCTGACTAGCGACTCCTACGAGCAGTACTTC.

This chain links TRBV6-6 with TRBJ1-1; D is uncertain. The CDR3 length is 15 residues. V dropped 8 bases and J dropped 3 bases, with 19 bases sitting between them. From germline, CDR1 is MNHNY and CDR2 SVGAGI (reference sequence). CDR3 loop: CASGPILDLDTEAFF. Here the CDR3 DNA reads TGTGCCAGCGGACCCATCCTGGATTTGGACACTGAAGCTTTCTTT.

The chain has TRBV5-1 and TRBJ2-4; TRBD1 is a possible D gene (5 bases). The ends were cut back, 0 bases at V and 3 bases at J, with 7 bases in the middle. The length of the CDR3 is 14 residues. Germline V gene sequence: CDR1 SGHRS, CDR2 YFSETQ. CDR3 in DNA: TGCGCCAGCAGCTTGGGAGACAGCAAAAACATTCAGTACTTC. As protein: CASSLGDSKNIQYF.

The table lists this clonotype with many counts. J is TRBJ2-7 and V is TRBV6-2 or TRBV6-3; TRBD1 aligns across 8 bases. Germline CDR1 and CDR2: MNHEY and SVGEGT. V lost 7 bases and J lost 1; bases outside the gene matches: 15. The CDR3 runs 17 residues. CDR3 protein: CASTPVGWDRKSYEQYF. The DNA for the CDR3 is TGTGCCAGCACCCCTGTTGGTTGGGACAGGAAGTCCTACGAGCAGTACTTC.

The chain couples TRBV20-1 to TRBJ2-1, with TRBD2 matching over 11 bases. CDR3 size: 16 residues. Germline V gene lookup returns CDR1 DFQATT and CDR2 SNEGSKA (reference sequence). The trim removed 0 bases at V and 3 bases at J, leaving 4 bases unmatched. CDR3 DNA sequence: TGCAGTGCTAGAGATCCACTAGCGGGGGACTACAATGAGCAGTTCTTC. Residues: CSARDPLAGDYNEQFF.

The chain uses TRBV7-9 and TRBJ2-3; D is ambiguous. Germline V gene sequence: CDR1 SEHNR, CDR2 FQNEAQ (reference sequence). The V end was cut by 8 bases, the J end by 3 bases, with 6 bases between. This CDR3 region has 11 residues. The CDR3 bases are TGTGCCAGCGCATTAACAGATACGCAGTATTTT. Its protein product is CASALTDTQYF. Combining the CDR3 with reference TRBV7-9 and TRBJ2-3 gives the whole variable domain DTGVSQNPRHKITKRGQNVTFRCDPISEHNRLYWYRQTLGQGPEFLTYFQNEAQLEKSRLLSDRFSAERPKGSFSTLEIQRTEQGDSAMYLCASALTDTQYFGPGTRLTVL.

This clonotype was found many times. The V gene is TRBV28, the J gene TRBJ1-2, with TRBD1 matching 10 bases. The germline CDR1 and CDR2 sequences are MDHEN and SYDVKM. J lost 4 bases, V lost 5 bases, and 7 bases had no gene match. CDR3 length: 15 residues. The CDR3 reads CASSAPGTGVYGYTF. In DNA form, the CDR3 reads TGTGCCAGCAGTGCGCCTGGGACAGGGGTCTATGGCTACACCTTC.

This clonotype was detected ten times or more. J is TRBJ2-5 and V is TRBV29-1; D uncertain. The V end lost 4 bases, the J end lost 7 bases, and 7 bases lay between the germline ends. Per the germline V gene, CDR1 is SQVTM and CDR2 is ANQGSEA. CDR3 length equals 10 residues. In DNA form, the CDR3 reads TGCAGCGTTGTTACTGTGACCCAGTACTTC. Translating gives CSVVTVTQYF.

The chain employs TRBV18 and TRBJ1-6; 7 positions match TRBD1. Trimming at V came to 2 bases and at J to 9 bases, leaving 10 bases not matched to a gene. The CDR3 is made up of 16 amino acids. Germline lookup yields CDR1 KGHSH and CDR2 LQKENI. The CDR3 DNA is TGTGCCAGCTCACCAAGGGAGGACAGGCACGGTTCACCCCTCCACTTT. Amino acid sequence: CASSPREDRHGSPLHF.

This clonotype occurred a few times. The V gene is TRBV6-2 or TRBV6-3, the J gene TRBJ2-3; D is perhaps TRBD1 or TRBD2 (5 bases each). The germline V and J ends were trimmed by 5 bases and 2 bases, with 14 bases remaining between them. Germline loops: CDR1 MNHEY, CDR2 SVGEGT. This CDR3 has 15 amino acids. The CDR3 spells CASSLVGTYTDTQYF. DNA for the CDR3: TGTGCCAGCAGTCTCGTCGGGACCTACACAGATACGCAGTATTTT.

This clonotype was seen ten or more times. The chain links TRBV29-1 to TRBJ2-1; TRBD2 is a possible D gene (5 bases). The CDR3 totals 14 residues. The germline V gene has CDR1 SQVTM and CDR2 ANQGSEA. The V and J ends lost 7 bases and 0 bases respectively, with 13 bases between them. CDR3 sequence: CSASRAHSYNEQFF. DNA of the CDR3: TGCAGCGCTTCGAGGGCTCACTCCTACAATGAGCAGTTCTTC.

In this sample, this clonotype turned up a few times. The chain uses TRBV25-1 and TRBJ2-1; 8 positions match TRBD2. Germline lookup yields CDR1 MGHDK and CDR2 SYGVNS. The J segment lost 8 bases and the V segment lost 1 base, leaving 4 bases of the junction unmatched. The CDR3 runs to 14 residues. CDR3 loop: CASSESGTRHEQFF. In DNA, the CDR3 is TGTGCCAGCAGTGAATCGGGGACTAGACATGAGCAGTTCTTC.

Many counts were recorded for this clonotype. The rearrangement uses TRBV29-1 and TRBJ1-1; 7 bases fit TRBD1. After removal of 6 bases from V and 5 bases from J, the junction contained 9 bases not matched to a gene. The CDR3 is made up of 13 amino acids. Germline V gives CDR1 SQVTM, CDR2 ANQGSEA. CDR3 in DNA: TGCAGCGTCAATGACAGGGTCCGGACTGAAGCTTTCTTT. Its translation: CSVNDRVRTEAFF. Full variable domain (missing parts from reference TRBV29-1 and TRBJ1-1): SAVISQKPSRDICQRGTSLTIQCQVDSQVTMMFWYRQQPGQSLTLIATANQGSEATYESGFVIDKFPISRPNLTFSTLTVSNMSPEDSSIYLCSVNDRVRTEAFFGQGTRLTVV.